This T cell receptor (beta chain) is from a study of shared clonotypes between healthy human individuals. TCRdb keeps only in-frame clones here, not all; method: immunoSEQ multiplex PCR. Of 2 million to 2.5 million clones in the sample, approximately 94% were seen once. Naive CD8 populations comprised CD45RO-negative cells positively selected for CCR7, excluding terminally differentiated effector memory CD45RA+ cells. This CDR3 comprises 13 residues. Between the trimmed V and J ends, which lost 6 bases and 2 bases, there was a span of 11 bases. Germline lookup yields CDR1 WSHSY and CDR2 SAAADI. The receptor was derived from a man in his late teens or twenties in good health. Some clones in this sample may be carry-over from other donors' samples. The chain recombines TRBV10-2 with TRBJ2-7; no reliable D call. Sample: naive CD8+ T cells from PBMCs. Written as DNA, the CDR3 is TGCGCCAGCAGCGCGAGGACGGCCTACGAGCAGTACTTC. This gives the protein CASSARTAYEQYF.